At least ten counts were recorded for the clone carrying this T cell receptor (beta chain). Its antigen is not identified. The read is 3 residues too short to cover the CDR3 end, so that end is filled in from the germline J gene. The same CDR3 is also encoded by other DNA sequences in this sample. The data were taken from a study of T cell clonality in common variable immunodeficiency. The protocol was immunoSEQ multiplex PCR, while the TCRdb copy is restricted to in-frame clones and leaves out a portion. This repertoire lists around 50,000 clones without singletons; about 6% sits in the top ten. Study-level findings and limits: Links between repertoire features and CVID complications were heterogeneity-limited. Shared TCRbeta clones were fewer between CVID subjects than controls.

V dropped 3 bases and J dropped 2 bases, with 7 bases sitting between them. CDR1 is GTSNPN and CDR2 is SVGIG in the germline V gene (reference sequence). CDR3 length: 12 amino acids. The chain combines TRBV30 with TRBJ1-2, with D perhaps matching TRBD1 (5 bases). The origin of this receptor is a person aged 18 to 75 in good health. What was sequenced was peripheral blood mononuclear cells. CDR3 protein: CAWREGNYGYTF. Incomplete CDR3 DNA: TGTGCCTGGAGAGAGGGGAACTATGGC.